This T cell receptor beta chain was sequenced for a study of blood T cell repertoires in COVID-19. For the study at large: The samples span acute and convalescent COVID-19 from the United States, Italy and Spain. In each case, the material was cDNA or gDNA derived from T cells, B-cell-depleted T cells, or PBMCs.

This clone occurred once. CDR3 length: 12 residues. Trimming pared 7 bases from V and 0 bases from J, leaving 5 bases between. Germline CDR1 SNHLY, CDR2 FYNNEI. In the authors' workflow: Amplification of reference gene primers provided the estimated nucleated cell counts. Profiling relied on immunoSEQ multiplex PCR, and the TCRdb table lists in-frame clones only, not all of them. V and J calls and clone size are copied from that table; D and trimming were computed from the DNA. The sample shows some 69,000 clones, roughly 87% of them seen only once. This sequence joins TRBV2 and TRBJ2-3; the D is unclear. This sequence was found in a woman in her fifties or sixties with active COVID-19. The specimen sequenced was peripheral blood. CDR3 sequence: CASTRSTDTQYF. The CDR3 DNA reads TGTGCCAGCACTCGTAGCACAGATACGCAGTATTTT.